This TCR beta chain is drawn from a study of blood T cells in healthy people across ages. Trimming cost V 2 bases and J 11 bases; bases outside gene matches: 8. This CDR3 comprises 13 residues. The germline V gene has CDR1 SNHLY and CDR2 FYNNEI. Using a J-beta primer mix together with a sample-barcoded 5' primer, a second PCR was run for roughly 7 to 12 cycles. Each CDR3 protein gets one entry after TCRdb re-called the 5' RACE reads with MiXCR. The sample shows some 1.5 million distinct CDR3 sequences, 42% of them seen only once. This receptor was taken from a woman aged 18-30 years in good health. The sequenced sample consisted of blood. J is TRBJ2-5 and V is TRBV2; 7 nucleotides agree with TRBD1. The CDR3 reads CASSERDRARQYF. CDR3 nucleotides: TGTGCCAGCAGTGAACGTGACAGGGCAAGGCAGTACTTC. Together with reference TRBV2 and TRBJ2-5, the CDR3 gives the full variable domain: EPEVTQTPSHQVTQMGQEVILRCVPISNHLYFYWYRQILGQKVEFLVSFYNNEISEKSEIFDDQFSVERPDGSNFTLKIRSTKLEDSAMYFCASSERDRARQYFGPGTRLLVL.